What follows are 7 T cell receptor beta chains derived from one specimen sequenced in a study of T cells in Graves' hyperthyroidism and ophthalmopathy. Template material for amplifying TCR beta CDR3 regions consisted of RNA transcripts. The HTBI primer set drove a first-round RT-PCR of the TCR CDR3. A single record per CDR3 protein comes from TCRdb applying MiXCR to the multiplex PCR reads. The table has 660,000 or so distinct CDR3 sequences, about 45% seen once. Sequencing was done on a sample of peripheral blood or thyroid tissue (not recorded which). These receptor sequences come from an adult man with Graves' disease, either hyperthyroidism or ophthalmopathy (not recorded which).

This clonotype was seen a few times. The chain recombines TRBV7-2 with TRBJ1-5; 7 bases line up with TRBD1. This CDR3 has 15 amino acids. The V and J ends lost 1 base and 5 bases, in that order; junction bases with no gene match: 5. Per the germline V gene, CDR1 is SGHTA and CDR2 is FQGNSA. The CDR3 reads CASSLDRDSHQPQHF. CDR3 sequence (DNA): TGTGCCAGCAGCTTAGACCGGGACAGTCATCAGCCCCAGCATTTT. The full variable domain, completed using reference TRBV7-2 and TRBJ1-5, is GAGVSQSPSNKVTEKGKDVELRCDPISGHTALYWYRQSLGQGLEFLIYFQGNSAPDKSGLPSDRFSAERTGGSVSTLTIQRTQQEDSAVYLCASSLDRDSHQPQHFGDGTRLSIL.

This clonotype was picked up a small number of times. The chain uses TRBV29-1 and TRBJ1-3; 7 bases are a match to TRBD1. The J segment lost 1 base and the V segment lost 5 bases, leaving 14 bases of the junction unmatched. The CDR3 has 17 residues. Germline values: CDR1 SQVTM, CDR2 ANQGSEA. CDR3 in DNA: TGCAGCGTTTTGGACAGGACTCACGGGCCGTCTGGAAACACCATATATTTT. Translated, it gives CSVLDRTHGPSGNTIYF.

The rearrangement joins TRBV19 to TRBJ2-2; 7 nucleotides agree with TRBD1. The V gene end was trimmed by 5 bases and the J gene end by 5 bases; junction bases not matched to a gene: 5. This CDR3 is built from 14 residues. Germline-derived CDR1 and CDR2 are LNHDA and SQIVND (reference sequence). The CDR3 region is CASSVGQPTGELFF. Written as DNA, the CDR3 is TGTGCCAGTAGTGTGGGACAGCCGACCGGGGAGCTGTTTTTT.

This clonotype was seen many times. The gene calls are TRBV24-1 and TRBJ2-5; possible D gene TRBD1, 7 bases. Germline CDR1 reads KGHDR; CDR2 reads SFDVKD. Trimming pared 5 bases from V and 5 bases from J, leaving 17 bases between. The length of the CDR3 is 15 residues. The CDR3 DNA follows: TGTGCCACCAGTGTCTCCGGAGGGGGCAGGGAGACCCAGTACTTC. Amino acids: CATSVSGGGRETQYF.

This clonotype was found a few times. This chain connects TRBV2 to TRBJ1-4, with D possibly TRBD1 on 6 matching bases. Trimming removed 6 bases from V and 8 bases from J, with 16 bases in between. In germline, CDR1 is SNHLY, CDR2 FYNNEI. The CDR3 spans 14 residues. The CDR3 DNA follows: TGTGCCAGCAGCGGGGAAAGGGGGTCCGAAAAACTGTTTTTT. Its translation: CASSGERGSEKLFF.

This clonotype was seen a handful of times. The chain couples TRBV29-1 to TRBJ1-2; TRBD1 matches at 8 bases. V gave up 3 bases and J gave up 0 bases; unmatched junction bases: 18. The CDR3 extends over 19 amino acids. Looked up from germline, CDR1 is SQVTM and CDR2 is ANQGSEA. CDR3 region: CSVDGGNSGMGQANYGYTF. CDR3 in DNA: TGCAGCGTTGACGGAGGAAATTCGGGGATGGGACAGGCTAACTATGGCTACACCTTC.

This clonotype has only one observation. The genes are TRBV6-1 and TRBJ2-7; possible D gene TRBD1, 6 bases. V shed 2 bases and J shed 6 bases, with 17 bases lying between them. This CDR3 is 15 amino acids long. The germline V gene has CDR1 MNHNS and CDR2 SASEGT. DNA of the CDR3: TGTGCCAGCAGTGAATCGAGGCAGGGGTTCGGCGAGCAGTACTTC. It codes for CASSESRQGFGEQYF.